This T cell receptor beta chain was obtained from a study of response to subunit inactivated influenza vaccine. TCRdb ran MiXCR on the RT-PCR reads and lists one entry per CDR3 protein. Among some 540,000 distinct CDR3 sequences listed, around a quarter were seen once. CDR3 size: 18 residues. Per germline, CDR1 MNHEY and CDR2 SMNVEV (reference sequence). V lost 0 bases and J lost 1; bases outside the gene matches: 4. These sequences were also reported in another study, on T cells expressing NK-cell markers. As reported in that work: With UMIs, 5'RACE template switching was used to make TCR beta cDNA. An anti-gamma-delta TCR antibody was added in several experiments. It restricted sorting to alpha-beta TCR-expressing T cells.

The sample here was CD4+ T cells sorted from PBMCs, taken approximately 12 days after vaccination. The clonotype originates from a man aged 45-65 years who received an inactivated influenza vaccine. V usage is TRBV27 and J usage is TRBJ2-5, with 14 bases matching TRBD2. This CDR3 is CASSLSRTSGRTQETQYF. DNA for the CDR3: TGTGCCAGCAGTTTATCCAGGACTAGCGGGAGGACCCAAGAGACCCAGTACTTC.